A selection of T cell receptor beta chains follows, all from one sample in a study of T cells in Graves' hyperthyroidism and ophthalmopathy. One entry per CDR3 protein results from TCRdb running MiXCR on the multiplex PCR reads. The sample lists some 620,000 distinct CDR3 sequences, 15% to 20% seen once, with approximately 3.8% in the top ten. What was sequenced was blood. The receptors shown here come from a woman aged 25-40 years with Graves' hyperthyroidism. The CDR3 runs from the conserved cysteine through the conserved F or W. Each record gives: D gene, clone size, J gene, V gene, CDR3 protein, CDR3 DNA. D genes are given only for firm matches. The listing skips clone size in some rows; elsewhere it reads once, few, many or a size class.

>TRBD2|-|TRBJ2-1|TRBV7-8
CASSPPRGSGKTANEQFF
TGTGCCAGCAGCCCCCCGCGGGGGAGCGGGAAGACGGCCAATGAGCAGTTCTTC
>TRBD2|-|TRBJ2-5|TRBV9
CASSDSLAGEIETQYF
TGTGCCAGCAGCGATAGCCTAGCGGGAGAAATAGAGACCCAGTACTTC
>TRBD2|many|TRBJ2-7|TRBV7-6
CASTPGTSGRVPYEQYF
TGTGCCAGCACTCCGGGGACTAGCGGGAGGGTTCCCTACGAGCAGTACTTC
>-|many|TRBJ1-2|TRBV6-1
CASTPGTYGYTF
TGTGCCAGCACACCAGGGACCTATGGCTACACCTTC
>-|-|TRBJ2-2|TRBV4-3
CASSGGVPGELFF
TGCGCCAGCAGCGGAGGGGTTCCCGGGGAGCTGTTTTTT
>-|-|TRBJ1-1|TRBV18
CASSPSGQMNTEAFF
TGTGCCAGCTCACCCTCCGGACAGATGAACACTGAAGCTTTCTTT
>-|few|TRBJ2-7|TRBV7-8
CASSSIVGGKAYEQYF
TGTGCCAGCAGCTCGATAGTTGGGGGGAAAGCCTACGAGCAGTACTTC
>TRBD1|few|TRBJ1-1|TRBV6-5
CASSYASGGNTEAFF
TGTGCCAGCAGTTACGCTTCAGGGGGGAACACTGAAGCTTTCTTT
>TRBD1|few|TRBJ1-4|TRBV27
CASSGRQGEKLFF
TGTGCCAGCAGTGGACGACAGGGTGAAAAACTGTTTTTT
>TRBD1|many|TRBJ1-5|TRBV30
CAWSGGTDNQPQHF
TGTGCCTGGAGTGGGGGGACAGACAATCAGCCCCAGCATTTT
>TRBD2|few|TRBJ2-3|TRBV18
CASSPRGLAGGTDTQYF
TGTGCCAGCTCACCTCGAGGACTAGCGGGCGGCACAGATACGCAGTATTTT
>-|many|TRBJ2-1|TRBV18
CASSLRDYNEQFF
TGTGCCAGCTCACTCCGGGACTACAATGAGCAGTTCTTC
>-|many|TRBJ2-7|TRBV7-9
CASGPGTSSYEQYF
TGTGCCAGCGGACCCGGGACATCATCCTACGAGCAGTACTTC
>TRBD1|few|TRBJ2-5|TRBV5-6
CASSPYRGVGETQYF
TGTGCCAGCAGCCCCTACAGGGGGGTGGGAGAGACCCAGTACTTC
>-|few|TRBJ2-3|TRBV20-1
CSARVSGYGYTDTQYF
TGCAGTGCTAGAGTCTCTGGGTATGGGTACACAGATACGCAGTATTTT
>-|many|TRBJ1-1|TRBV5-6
CASSLGTDPNTEAFF
TGTGCCAGCAGCTTGGGGACAGACCCGAACACTGAAGCTTTCTTT
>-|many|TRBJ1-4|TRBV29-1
CSAGRTNEKLFF
TGCAGCGCGGGACGGACGAATGAAAAACTGTTTTTT
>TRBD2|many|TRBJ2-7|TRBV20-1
CSARFAGVRYEQYF
TGCAGTGCTAGATTCGCGGGAGTAAGGTACGAGCAGTACTTC
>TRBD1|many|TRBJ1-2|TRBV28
CASSVHPTGAGSYGYTF
TGTGCCAGCAGTGTTCACCCAACAGGGGCCGGGAGCTATGGCTACACCTTC
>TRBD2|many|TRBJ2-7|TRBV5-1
CASSLDWRETDEQYF
TGCGCCAGCAGCTTGGATTGGCGGGAGACCGACGAGCAGTACTTC
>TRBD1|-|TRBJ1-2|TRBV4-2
CASSQDMFSSGGDGYGYTF
TGTGCCAGCAGCCAAGATATGTTTTCGTCAGGGGGGGATGGCTATGGCTACACCTTC
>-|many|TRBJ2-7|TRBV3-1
CASSQTSTHEQYF
TGTGCCAGCAGCCAAACTAGCACCCACGAGCAGTACTTC
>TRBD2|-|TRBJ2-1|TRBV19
CASSLRLAPRNEQFF
TGTGCCAGTAGCCTAAGACTAGCCCCCAGAAATGAGCAGTTCTTC